A selection of T cell receptor beta chains follows, all from one sample in a study of cytomegalovirus exposure and HLA in healthy donors. Profiling relied on immunoSEQ multiplex PCR, and the TCRdb table lists in-frame clones only, not all of them. Of 170,000 or so clones listed, 84% are singletons. The sample comprised PBMCs. These receptors originate from a young man in good health and CMV-seronegative. CDR3s include the opening cysteine and the closing phenylalanine or tryptophan. Fields, in order: J gene, clone size, V gene, D gene, CDR3 DNA, CDR3 protein. D genes are given only for firm matches. Expanded clones are given a class, and other clones once, few, many or no size at all.

j_call: TRBJ2-7
clone_size: NA
v_call: TRBV6-1
d_call: TRBD1
cdr3_nt: TGTGCCAGCAGAAGGGACAGGAGAGTCTACGAGCAGTACTTC
cdr3_aa: CASRRDRRVYEQYF

j_call: TRBJ1-1
clone_size: few
v_call: TRBV5-1
d_call: TRBD1
cdr3_nt: TGCGCCAGCAAGAACCGGGACAGGGGGAGGAACACTGAAGCTTTCTTT
cdr3_aa: CASKNRDRGRNTEAFF

j_call: TRBJ1-3
clone_size: NA
v_call: TRBV5-1
d_call: TRBD1
cdr3_nt: TGCGCCAGCAGCCAAACCGGGACAGGACCTGGAAACACCATATATTTT
cdr3_aa: CASSQTGTGPGNTIYF

j_call: TRBJ1-1
clone_size: NA
v_call: TRBV7-9
d_call: NA
cdr3_nt: TGTGCCAGCAGCTTAGTTTCACAGGGTGAAGCTTTCTTT
cdr3_aa: CASSLVSQGEAFF

j_call: TRBJ1-2
clone_size: NA
v_call: TRBV5-4
d_call: NA
cdr3_nt: TGTGCCAGCAGCTTGGTCCAGCGCTATGGCTACACCTTC
cdr3_aa: CASSLVQRYGYTF

j_call: TRBJ1-2
clone_size: NA
v_call: TRBV7-9
d_call: TRBD1
cdr3_nt: TGTGCCAGCAGCCCACTGCCCGGGACAGGGGACGGCTACACCTTC
cdr3_aa: CASSPLPGTGDGYTF

j_call: TRBJ1-5
clone_size: NA
v_call: TRBV2
d_call: TRBD1
cdr3_nt: TGTGCCAGCAGTGAAGAACCGGGACAGGGTAATCAGCCCCAGCATTTT
cdr3_aa: CASSEEPGQGNQPQHF

j_call: TRBJ2-1
clone_size: NA
v_call: TRBV7-3
d_call: NA
cdr3_nt: TGTGCCAGCAGCTTAATGTCCGGGAGCAACAATGAGCAGTTCTTC
cdr3_aa: CASSLMSGSNNEQFF

j_call: TRBJ1-2
clone_size: NA
v_call: TRBV10-1
d_call: NA
cdr3_nt: TGCGCCAGCAGTGAGTACAGAAACTATGGCTACACCTTC
cdr3_aa: CASSEYRNYGYTF

j_call: TRBJ2-5
clone_size: once
v_call: TRBV19
d_call: NA
cdr3_nt: TGTGCCAGTAGTAGAACAGGGCTGGAGACCCAGTACTTC
cdr3_aa: CASSRTGLETQYF

j_call: TRBJ2-7
clone_size: NA
v_call: TRBV2
d_call: NA
cdr3_nt: TGTGCCAGCAAAGGTCGGGACTCTTTCTCCTACGAGCAGTACTTC
cdr3_aa: CASKGRDSFSYEQYF

j_call: TRBJ2-4
clone_size: NA
v_call: TRBV30
d_call: TRBD1
cdr3_nt: TGTGCCTGGAGCCCGGGACAGATAGCCAAAAACATTCAGTACTTC
cdr3_aa: CAWSPGQIAKNIQYF

j_call: TRBJ2-5
clone_size: NA
v_call: TRBV6-1
d_call: TRBD1
cdr3_nt: TGTGCCAGCAGTGTCGGGCAGGGGGAAGAGACCCAGTACTTC
cdr3_aa: CASSVGQGEETQYF

j_call: TRBJ1-6
clone_size: NA
v_call: TRBV19
d_call: NA
cdr3_nt: TGTGCCAGTAGCGGGGCCTATAATTCACCCCTCCACTTT
cdr3_aa: CASSGAYNSPLHF

j_call: TRBJ2-3
clone_size: NA
v_call: TRBV4-3
d_call: NA
cdr3_nt: TGCGCCAGCAGCCAAGAGAGACTAGCAGATACGCAGTATTTT
cdr3_aa: CASSQERLADTQYF

j_call: TRBJ2-1
clone_size: NA
v_call: TRBV10-3
d_call: TRBD1
cdr3_nt: TGTGCCACGGGGACAGCCGACAATGAGCAGTTCTTC
cdr3_aa: CATGTADNEQFF

j_call: TRBJ2-2
clone_size: once
v_call: TRBV6-5
d_call: TRBD1
cdr3_nt: TGTGCCAGCAGTAGGACAGGCCTGAACACCGGGGAGCTGTTTTTT
cdr3_aa: CASSRTGLNTGELFF

j_call: TRBJ1-3
clone_size: NA
v_call: TRBV5-1
d_call: TRBD1
cdr3_nt: TGCGCCAGCAGCTCGGGACAGGGAATAAACACCATATATTTT
cdr3_aa: CASSSGQGINTIYF

j_call: TRBJ2-3
clone_size: NA
v_call: TRBV19
d_call: NA
cdr3_nt: TGTGCCAGTAGTATACGGGGAAACCCCACAGATACGCAGTATTTT
cdr3_aa: CASSIRGNPTDTQYF

j_call: TRBJ2-1
clone_size: NA
v_call: TRBV11-2
d_call: NA
cdr3_nt: TGTGCCAGCAGCCCCCGAGGACAGAGACACTCCTACAATGAGCAGTTCTTC
cdr3_aa: CASSPRGQRHSYNEQFF

j_call: TRBJ2-1
clone_size: NA
v_call: TRBV6-5
d_call: NA
cdr3_nt: TGTGCCAGCAGTGCTAGCTTACTTAACAATGAGCAGTTCTTC
cdr3_aa: CASSASLLNNEQFF

j_call: TRBJ2-7
clone_size: once
v_call: TRBV29-1
d_call: TRBD2
cdr3_nt: TGCAGCGTAGCCCCTCTGAGCGGGGTCTACGAGCAGTACTTC
cdr3_aa: CSVAPLSGVYEQYF

j_call: TRBJ2-1
clone_size: NA
v_call: TRBV11-2
d_call: NA
cdr3_nt: TGTGCCAGCAGCACGACTAGGCAGAGGTTTGAGCGGCAGTTCTTC
cdr3_aa: CASSTTRQRFERQFF

j_call: TRBJ2-7
clone_size: once
v_call: TRBV18
d_call: NA
cdr3_nt: TGTGCCAGCTCACAAGAGGGATACGAGCAGTACTTC
cdr3_aa: CASSQEGYEQYF

j_call: TRBJ2-1
clone_size: NA
v_call: TRBV18
d_call: NA
cdr3_nt: TGTGCCAGCTCACCGCAGGGCCTTGAGCAGTTCTTC
cdr3_aa: CASSPQGLEQFF

j_call: TRBJ2-3
clone_size: NA
v_call: TRBV4-3
d_call: NA
cdr3_nt: TGCGCCAGCAGCCAAGAGCATTTTACTGGAGACCCAGATACGCAGTATTTT
cdr3_aa: CASSQEHFTGDPDTQYF

j_call: TRBJ2-6
clone_size: NA
v_call: TRBV5-8
d_call: TRBD1
cdr3_nt: TGTGCCAGCAGCCGGGGACAGTTCTTCTCTGGGGCCAACGTCCTGACTTTC
cdr3_aa: CASSRGQFFSGANVLTF

j_call: TRBJ2-3
clone_size: NA
v_call: TRBV28
d_call: NA
cdr3_nt: TGTGCCAGCAGTTCGAATCAGGTTCTGATTGGAGATACGCAGTATTTT
cdr3_aa: CASSSNQVLIGDTQYF

j_call: TRBJ2-7
clone_size: NA
v_call: TRBV6-1
d_call: NA
cdr3_nt: TGTGCCAGCAGTGAAAGGCAGGGAAGCTCCTACGAGCAGTACTTC
cdr3_aa: CASSERQGSSYEQYF

j_call: TRBJ2-6
clone_size: NA
v_call: TRBV19
d_call: NA
cdr3_nt: TGTGCCAGTAGTATCGGGGGTGGGGCCAACGTCCTGACTTTC
cdr3_aa: CASSIGGGANVLTF

j_call: TRBJ2-1
clone_size: NA
v_call: TRBV29-1
d_call: NA
cdr3_nt: TGCAGCGTTATCGCGTCGAGCCCTTACAATGAGCAGTTCTTC
cdr3_aa: CSVIASSPYNEQFF

j_call: TRBJ2-1
clone_size: NA
v_call: TRBV9
d_call: TRBD2
cdr3_nt: TGTGCCAGCAGCCCCAGGACTAGCGGACCGGAGTTCTTC
cdr3_aa: CASSPRTSGPEFF

j_call: TRBJ2-1
clone_size: NA
v_call: TRBV7-9
d_call: TRBD2
cdr3_nt: TGTGCCAGCAGCTCCCGGGCCGGGGGGATTTTCTTC
cdr3_aa: CASSSRAGGIFF

j_call: TRBJ2-3
clone_size: NA
v_call: TRBV30
d_call: TRBD2
cdr3_nt: TGTGCCTGGAGCCTCACTAGCGGGAGTGTACGAGATACGCAGTATTTT
cdr3_aa: CAWSLTSGSVRDTQYF

j_call: TRBJ2-1
clone_size: NA
v_call: TRBV7-9
d_call: TRBD2
cdr3_nt: TGTTCCAGCACCCGGTTAGCGGGAGGGGCTGAGCAGTTCTTC
cdr3_aa: CSSTRLAGGAEQFF

j_call: TRBJ2-7
clone_size: NA
v_call: TRBV7-2
d_call: NA
cdr3_nt: TGTGCCAGCAGCTTAGGCCTCGGACTGTACGAGCAGTACTTC
cdr3_aa: CASSLGLGLYEQYF

j_call: TRBJ2-1
clone_size: NA
v_call: TRBV29-1
d_call: TRBD1
cdr3_nt: TGCAGCGTAGACGACAGGGAGTCCTACAATGAGCAGTTCTTC
cdr3_aa: CSVDDRESYNEQFF

j_call: TRBJ2-7
clone_size: NA
v_call: TRBV14
d_call: NA
cdr3_nt: TGTGCCAGCAGCTACTCCTACGAGCAGTACTTC
cdr3_aa: CASSYSYEQYF

j_call: TRBJ1-2
clone_size: NA
v_call: TRBV28
d_call: NA
cdr3_nt: TGTGCCAGCACGCCGCCGGGACAACATAACTATGGCTACACCTTC
cdr3_aa: CASTPPGQHNYGYTF

j_call: TRBJ1-1
clone_size: few
v_call: TRBV5-5
d_call: TRBD1
cdr3_nt: TGTGCCAGCAGCTTGATGGACAGGGTCCCCACCACTGAAGCTTTCTTT
cdr3_aa: CASSLMDRVPTTEAFF

j_call: TRBJ2-7
clone_size: NA
v_call: TRBV6-5
d_call: TRBD1
cdr3_nt: TGTGCCAGCAGCCAACCCGGGACAGTCACCTACGAGCAGTACTTC
cdr3_aa: CASSQPGTVTYEQYF

j_call: TRBJ2-3
clone_size: NA
v_call: TRBV7-8
d_call: TRBD1
cdr3_nt: TGTGCCAGCAGCTTACTACAGGGGGCAGATACGCAGTATTTT
cdr3_aa: CASSLLQGADTQYF